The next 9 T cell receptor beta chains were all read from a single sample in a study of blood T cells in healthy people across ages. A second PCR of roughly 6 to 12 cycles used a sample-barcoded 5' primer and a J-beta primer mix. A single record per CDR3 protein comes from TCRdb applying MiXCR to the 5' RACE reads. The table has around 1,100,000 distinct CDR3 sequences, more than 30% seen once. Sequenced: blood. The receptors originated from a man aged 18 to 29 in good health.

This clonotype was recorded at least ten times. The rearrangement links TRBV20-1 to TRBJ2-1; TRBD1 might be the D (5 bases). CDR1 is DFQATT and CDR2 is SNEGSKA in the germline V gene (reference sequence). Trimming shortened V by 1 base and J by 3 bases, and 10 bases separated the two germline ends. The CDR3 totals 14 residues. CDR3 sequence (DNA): TGCAGTGCTAGAGGCGACAGTATCTACAATGAGCAGTTCTTC. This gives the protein CSARGDSIYNEQFF.

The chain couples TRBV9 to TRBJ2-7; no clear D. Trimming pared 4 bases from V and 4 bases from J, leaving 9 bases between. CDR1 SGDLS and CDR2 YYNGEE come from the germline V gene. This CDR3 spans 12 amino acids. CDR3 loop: CASSPQEYEQYF. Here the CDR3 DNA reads TGTGCCAGCAGCCCGCAGGAGTACGAGCAGTACTTC. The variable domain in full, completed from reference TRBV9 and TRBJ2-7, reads DSGVTQTPKHLITATGQRVTLRCSPRSGDLSVYWYQQSLDQGLQFLIQYYNGEERAKGNILERFSAQQFPDLHSELNLSSLELGDSALYFCASSPQEYEQYFGPGTRLTVT.

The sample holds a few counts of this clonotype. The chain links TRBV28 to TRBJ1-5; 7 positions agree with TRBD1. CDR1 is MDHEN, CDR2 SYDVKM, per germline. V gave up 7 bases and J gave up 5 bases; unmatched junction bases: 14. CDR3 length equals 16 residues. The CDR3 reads CASILSGGTAHQPQHF. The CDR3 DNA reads TGTGCCAGCATCCTCTCCGGTGGGACAGCTCATCAGCCCCAGCATTTT.

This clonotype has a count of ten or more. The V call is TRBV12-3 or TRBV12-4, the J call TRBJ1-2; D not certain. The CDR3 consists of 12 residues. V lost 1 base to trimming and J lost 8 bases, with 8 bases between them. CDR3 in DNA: TGTGCCAGCAGTTTAGGGGGTCGCGGCTACACCTTC. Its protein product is CASSLGGRGYTF.

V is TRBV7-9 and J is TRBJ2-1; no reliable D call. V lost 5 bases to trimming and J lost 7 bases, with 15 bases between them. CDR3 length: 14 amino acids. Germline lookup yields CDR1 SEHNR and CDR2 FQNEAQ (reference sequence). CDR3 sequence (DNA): TGTGCCAGCAGCCCGCGGTCCCTCGGGAATGAGCAGTTCTTC. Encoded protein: CASSPRSLGNEQFF.

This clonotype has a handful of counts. The CDR3 nucleotides are TGTGCCAGCAGCACAAGACAGGGGAACATTCAGTACTTC. Protein: CASSTRQGNIQYF. This sequence joins TRBV11-3 and TRBJ2-4; 8 bases map to TRBD1. This CDR3 region has 13 residues. J was trimmed by 7 bases and V by 5 bases; bases with no gene match: 4. Germline V gives CDR1 SGHNT, CDR2 YENEEA. The full variable domain, in which reference TRBV11-3 and TRBJ2-4 provide the parts outside the CDR3, is EAGVVQSPRYKIIEKKQPVAFWCNPISGHNTLYWYLQNLGQGPELLIRYENEEAVDDSQLPKDRFSAERLKGVDSTLKIQPAELGDSAVYLCASSTRQGNIQYFGAGTRLSVL.

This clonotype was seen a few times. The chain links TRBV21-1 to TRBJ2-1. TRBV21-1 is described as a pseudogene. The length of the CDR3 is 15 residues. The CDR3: CASSCMADTYNEQFF. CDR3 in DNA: TGTGCCAGCAGTTGTATGGCAGATACCTACAATGAGCAGTTCTTC.

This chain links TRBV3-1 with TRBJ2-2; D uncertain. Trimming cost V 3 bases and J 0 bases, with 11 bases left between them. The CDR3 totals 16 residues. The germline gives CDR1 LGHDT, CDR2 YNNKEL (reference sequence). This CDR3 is CASSHPGRTNTGELFF. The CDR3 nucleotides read TGTGCCAGCAGCCATCCTGGCAGGACGAACACCGGGGAGCTGTTTTTT.

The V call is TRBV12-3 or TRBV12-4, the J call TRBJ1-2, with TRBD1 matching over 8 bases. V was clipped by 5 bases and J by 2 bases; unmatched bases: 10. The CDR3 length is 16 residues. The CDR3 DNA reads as TGTGCCAGCAGTCAGGGGGCAGGGGGCGGGAACTATGGCTACACCTTC. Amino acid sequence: CASSQGAGGGNYGYTF.